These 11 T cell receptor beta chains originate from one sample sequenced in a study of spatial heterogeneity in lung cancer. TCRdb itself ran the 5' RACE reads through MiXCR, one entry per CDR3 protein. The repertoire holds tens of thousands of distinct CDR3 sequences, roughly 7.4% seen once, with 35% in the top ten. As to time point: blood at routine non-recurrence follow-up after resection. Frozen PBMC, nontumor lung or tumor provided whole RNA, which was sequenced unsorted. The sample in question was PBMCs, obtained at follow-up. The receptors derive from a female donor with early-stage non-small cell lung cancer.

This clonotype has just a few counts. CDR3 bases: TGCAGCCTGGGGGGATATAATGAAAAACTGTTTTTT. Translation gives CSLGGYNEKLFF. This chain joins TRBV20-1 and TRBJ1-4, with a possible D match to TRBD1 (5 bases). Germline CDR1 and CDR2: DFQATT and SNEGSKA (reference sequence). The CDR3 extends over 12 amino acids.

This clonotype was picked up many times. The CDR3 loop is CATSDQNTGELFF. In DNA, the CDR3 is TGTGCCACCAGTGACCAGAACACCGGGGAGCTGTTTTTT. The V gene is TRBV24-1, the J gene TRBJ2-2; D is unresolved. Germline CDR1 KGHDR, CDR2 SFDVKD. Trimming cost V 4 bases and J 1 base, with 3 bases left between them. This CDR3 spans 13 amino acids.

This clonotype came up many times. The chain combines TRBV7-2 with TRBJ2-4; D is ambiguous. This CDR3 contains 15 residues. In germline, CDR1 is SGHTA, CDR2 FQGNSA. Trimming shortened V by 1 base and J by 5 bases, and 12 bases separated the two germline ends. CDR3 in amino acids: CASSLDRARENIQYF. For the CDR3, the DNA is TGTGCCAGCAGCTTAGATAGGGCAAGGGAAAACATTCAGTACTTC. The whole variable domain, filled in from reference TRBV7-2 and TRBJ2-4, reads GAGVSQSPSNKVTEKGKDVELRCDPISGHTALYWYRQSLGQGLEFLIYFQGNSAPDKSGLPSDRFSAERTGGSVSTLTIQRTQQEDSAVYLCASSLDRARENIQYFGAGTRLSVL.

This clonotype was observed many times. The DNA of the CDR3 is TGTGCCAGCAGCTTAGTAGGACTCTCGTACTTC. This codes for CASSLVGLSYF. The chain uses TRBV11-2 and TRBJ2-7; TRBD2 is a possible D gene (5 bases). The V end was cut by 1 base, the J end by 12 bases, with 10 bases between. This CDR3 is built from 11 residues. Germline values: CDR1 SGHAT, CDR2 FQNNGV.

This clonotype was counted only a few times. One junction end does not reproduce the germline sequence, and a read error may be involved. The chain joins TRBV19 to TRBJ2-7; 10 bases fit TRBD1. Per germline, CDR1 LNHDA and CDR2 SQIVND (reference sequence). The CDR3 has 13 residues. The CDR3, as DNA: TGTGCCAGCAGTACGGGACAGGGGCCAGAGCAGTACTTC. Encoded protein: CASSTGQGPEQYF. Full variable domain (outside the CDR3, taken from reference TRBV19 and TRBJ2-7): DGGITQSPKYLFRKEGQNVTLSCEQNLNHDAMYWYRQDPGQGLRLIYYSQIVNDFQKGDIAEGYSVSREKKESFPLTVTSAQKNPTAFYLCASSTGQGPEQYFGPGTRLTVT.

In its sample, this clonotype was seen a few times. The CDR3 region is CASSLGDRTGKLFF. CDR3 coding DNA: TGCGCCAGCAGCTTGGGGGACAGAACCGGAAAACTGTTTTTT. The genes are TRBV5-1 and TRBJ1-4; 7 nucleotides line up with TRBD1. CDR1 and CDR2 (germline): SGHRS, YFSETQ. V trimming: 0 bases; J trimming: 10 bases; junction bases outside the gene matches: 6. The CDR3 is made up of 14 amino acids. Combining the CDR3 with reference TRBV5-1 and TRBJ1-4 gives the whole variable domain KAGVTQTPRYLIKTRGQQVTLSCSPISGHRSVSWYQQTPGQGLQFLFEYFSETQRNKGNFPGRFSGRQFSNSRSEMNVSTLELGDSALYLCASSLGDRTGKLFFGSGTQLSVL.

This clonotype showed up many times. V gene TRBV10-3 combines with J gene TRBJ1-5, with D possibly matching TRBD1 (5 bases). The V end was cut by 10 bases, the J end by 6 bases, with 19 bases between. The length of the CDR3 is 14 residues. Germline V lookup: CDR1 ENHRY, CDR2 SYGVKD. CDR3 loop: CATVADPQGQPQHF. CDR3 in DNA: TGTGCCACAGTCGCGGACCCTCAGGGTCAGCCCCAGCATTTT.

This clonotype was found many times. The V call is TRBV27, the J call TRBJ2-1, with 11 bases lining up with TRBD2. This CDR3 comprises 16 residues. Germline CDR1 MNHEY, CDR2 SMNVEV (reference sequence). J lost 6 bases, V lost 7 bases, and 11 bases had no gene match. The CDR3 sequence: CASTRSSGGFPNEQFF. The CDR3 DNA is TGTGCCAGCACCCGATCTAGCGGGGGGTTTCCCAATGAGCAGTTCTTC.

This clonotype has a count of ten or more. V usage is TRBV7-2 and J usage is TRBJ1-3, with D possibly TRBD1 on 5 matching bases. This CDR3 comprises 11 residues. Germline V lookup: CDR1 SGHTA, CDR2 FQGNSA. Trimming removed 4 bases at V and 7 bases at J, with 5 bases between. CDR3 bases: TGTGCCAGCAGCTGGGGCAACACCATATATTTT. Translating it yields CASSWGNTIYF. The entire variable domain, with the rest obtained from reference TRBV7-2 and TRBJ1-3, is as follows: GAGVSQSPSNKVTEKGKDVELRCDPISGHTALYWYRQSLGQGLEFLIYFQGNSAPDKSGLPSDRFSAERTGGSVSTLTIQRTQQEDSAVYLCASSWGNTIYFGEGSWLTVV.

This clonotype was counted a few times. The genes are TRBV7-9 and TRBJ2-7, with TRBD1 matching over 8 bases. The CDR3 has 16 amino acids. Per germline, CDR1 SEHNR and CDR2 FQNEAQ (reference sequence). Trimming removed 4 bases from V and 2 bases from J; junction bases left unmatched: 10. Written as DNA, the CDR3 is TGTGCCAGCAGCTCGACTAGTGGACAGGGAACCTACGAGCAGTACTTC. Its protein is CASSSTSGQGTYEQYF. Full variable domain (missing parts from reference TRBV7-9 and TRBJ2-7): DTGVSQNPRHKITKRGQNVTFRCDPISEHNRLYWYRQTLGQGPEFLTYFQNEAQLEKSRLLSDRFSAERPKGSFSTLEIQRTEQGDSAMYLCASSSTSGQGTYEQYFGPGTRLTVT.

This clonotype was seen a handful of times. CDR3 sequence reads: CASSGDRGILFF. The CDR3 bases are TGTGCCAGCAGTGGGGACAGGGGCATACTGTTTTTT. The rearrangement joins TRBV2 to TRBJ1-4, with 10 bases identical to TRBD1. The V gene's germline CDR1 is SNHLY and CDR2 FYNNEI. This CDR3 comprises 12 residues. V trimming: 4 bases; J trimming: 13 bases; junction bases outside the gene matches: 3.